Following are 29 T cell receptor beta chains from one sample sequenced in a study of chemoradiotherapy in HPV16-positive cancers. Here immunoSEQ multiplex PCR was the method, and the copy in TCRdb shows in-frame clones only, minus some. The top ten hold roughly 5.7% of the sample, which has 9,500 to 15,000 clones, roughly 86% seen once. This sample comprised blood, obtained from a patient who underwent chemoradiotherapy. The receptors derive from a human donor with HPV-associated anogenital cancer.

This sequence joins TRBV27 and TRBJ1-1; D perhaps matches TRBD1 (5 bases). The germline V and J ends were trimmed by 5 bases and 4 bases, with 17 bases remaining between them. The CDR3 is 15 residues long. Germline values: CDR1 MNHEY, CDR2 SMNVEV (reference sequence). The CDR3 region is CASSPMSGYITEAFF. The DNA of the CDR3 is TGTGCCAGCAGTCCCATGTCAGGGTATATCACTGAAGCTTTCTTT.

J is TRBJ2-7 and V is TRBV5-8; 8 bases line up with TRBD2. This CDR3 region has 15 residues. Per germline, CDR1 SGHTS and CDR2 YDEGEE. V was clipped by 0 bases and J by 0 bases; unmatched bases: 2. DNA of the CDR3: TGTGCCAGCAGCTTGGAACGGGGGGGCTCCTACGAGCAGTACGTC. It specifies CASSLERGGSYEQYV.

This chain joins TRBV5-1 and TRBJ2-1; the D is unclear. The germline V gene has CDR1 SGHRS and CDR2 YFSETQ. V was clipped by 0 bases and J by 0 bases, with 10 bases between them. The CDR3 extends over 16 amino acids. CDR3 protein: CASSLVAVGSYNEQFF. CDR3 DNA sequence: TGCGCCAGCAGCTTGGTAGCAGTGGGCTCCTACAATGAGCAGTTCTTC.

CDR3 DNA: TGCGCCAGCAGCCCGACAGGGATGAGGAAAGGCACTGAAGCTTTCTTT. It specifies CASSPTGMRKGTEAFF. The chain couples TRBV5-1 to TRBJ1-1, with 7 positions matching TRBD1. This CDR3 region has 16 residues. The V gene end was trimmed by 4 bases and the J gene end by 4 bases; junction bases not matched to a gene: 13. Germline V CDR1 and CDR2: SGHRS, YFSETQ.

This clone showed up just a few times. This chain uses TRBV5-6 with TRBJ1-2; D unclear. The germline V gene encodes CDR1 SGHDT and CDR2 YYEEEE. Between the trimmed V and J ends, which lost 2 bases and 2 bases, there was a span of 13 bases. The CDR3 has 15 amino acids. The chain's CDR3 is CASSLGAGTNYGYTF. The CDR3 DNA reads TGTGCCAGCAGCTTAGGTGCAGGAACAAACTATGGCTACACCTTC.

This sequence joins TRBV11-2 and TRBJ1-1; 11 bases fit TRBD1. The germline gives CDR1 SGHAT, CDR2 FQNNGV. With 1 base clipped from V and 7 bases from J, the junction kept 17 bases outside the gene matches. The CDR3 is made up of 19 amino acids. The CDR3 loop reads CASSLGGWDRGKIAYEAFF. As DNA, the CDR3 is TGTGCCAGCAGCTTAGGGGGCTGGGACAGGGGGAAAATCGCCTATGAAGCTTTCTTT.

V usage is TRBV7-2 and J usage is TRBJ2-2; 8 bases align to TRBD2. Germline V gene lookup returns CDR1 SGHTA and CDR2 FQGNSA. Trimming removed 1 base from V and 5 bases from J; junction bases left unmatched: 6. The length of the CDR3 is 16 residues. CDR3 sequence (DNA): TGTGCCAGCAGCTTAGAACTAGCGGACTCAACCGGGGAGCTGTTTTTT. Its protein is CASSLELADSTGELFF.

The chain has TRBV7-6 and TRBJ1-1, with D possibly TRBD1 on 5 matching bases. In germline, CDR1 is SGHVS, CDR2 FNYEAQ. The length of the CDR3 is 15 residues. V lost 5 bases, J lost 0 bases, and 13 bases lay in between. For the CDR3, the DNA is TGTGCCAGCAGCCCTAGAGCGGGACTGAACACTGAAGCTTTCTTT. Amino acid sequence: CASSPRAGLNTEAFF.

This clone has just one count. The gene calls are TRBV5-1 and TRBJ2-2; 9 bases are a match to TRBD1. The V gene's germline CDR1 is SGHRS and CDR2 YFSETQ. V gave up 4 bases and J gave up 7 bases; unmatched junction bases: 14. The CDR3 has 17 residues. The CDR3 coding sequence is TGCGCCAGCAGCACGGCACAGGGGGCGCTGATTAGCGGGGAGCTGTTTTTT. Translation gives CASSTAQGALISGELFF.

This clone showed up just a few times. V gene TRBV19 combines with J gene TRBJ1-2; 8 bases align to TRBD1. The V gene's germline CDR1 is LNHDA and CDR2 SQIVND (reference sequence). V lost 7 bases to trimming and J lost 1 base; unmatched junction nucleotides: 5. The length of the CDR3 is 14 residues. CDR3: CASTETGVNYGYTF. The CDR3 nucleotides are TGTGCCAGTACCGAGACAGGGGTTAACTATGGCTACACCTTC.

This chain connects TRBV19 to TRBJ2-5, with D possibly matching TRBD2 (7 bases). The germline CDR1 and CDR2 sequences are LNHDA and SQIVND (reference sequence). The CDR3 runs to 17 residues. V was pared by 3 bases and J by 5 bases, with 22 bases between. CDR3 loop: CASSIGLNAGAGETQYF. The CDR3, as DNA: TGTGCCAGTAGTATCGGTCTGAATGCGGGGGCCGGCGAGACCCAGTACTTC.

This chain uses TRBV6-1 with TRBJ1-4, with 7 positions matching TRBD1. This CDR3 has 14 amino acids. Unmatched junction bases numbered 13, after V lost 10 bases and J lost 8 bases. Germline V gives CDR1 MNHNS, CDR2 SASEGT. CDR3 DNA: TGTGCCACCCTACCAGGGGGGGGTTTGGAAAAACTGTTTTTT. Translated, it gives CATLPGGGLEKLFF.

The chain combines TRBV10-3 with TRBJ2-6; no firm D call. The CDR3 is 14 residues long. Germline values: CDR1 ENHRY, CDR2 SYGVKD. Trimming took off 2 bases at V and 0 bases at J, with 2 bases between the two ends. The CDR3 coding sequence is TGTGCCATCAGTGAGATCTCTGGGGCCAACGTCCTGACTTTC. This gives the protein CAISEISGANVLTF.

A single count supports this clone. DNA of the CDR3: TGTGCCAGTAGGACGGAGCGGGGGGCTAGCACAGATACGCAGTATTTT. Protein sequence: CASRTERGASTDTQYF. The genes are TRBV19 and TRBJ2-3; TRBD2 agrees at 9 bases. Germline V gives CDR1 LNHDA, CDR2 SQIVND (reference sequence). J was trimmed by 0 bases and V by 6 bases; bases with no gene match: 7. The CDR3 extends over 16 amino acids. Using reference TRBV19 and TRBJ2-3 for the parts outside the CDR3, the full variable domain is DGGITQSPKYLFRKEGQNVTLSCEQNLNHDAMYWYRQDPGQGLRLIYYSQIVNDFQKGDIAEGYSVSREKKESFPLTVTSAQKNPTAFYLCASRTERGASTDTQYFGPGTRLTVL.

This chain uses TRBV6-1 with TRBJ2-2, with a weak D call TRBD1 (6 bases). Germline CDR1 and CDR2: MNHNS and SASEGT. With 2 bases removed from V and 2 bases from J, the gap between germline ends came to 9 bases. This CDR3 contains 15 residues. Here the CDR3 reads CASSEHRDNTGELFF. CDR3 in DNA: TGTGCCAGCAGTGAACACAGGGATAACACCGGGGAGCTGTTTTTT.

This chain links TRBV7-6 with TRBJ2-2; weak D call: TRBD1 (6 bases). The CDR3 extends over 13 amino acids. V gave up 5 bases and J gave up 8 bases, with 12 bases separating them. Per the germline V gene, CDR1 is SGHVS and CDR2 is FNYEAQ. CDR3 sequence: CASSPRTAGELFF. For the CDR3, the DNA is TGTGCCAGCAGCCCGAGGACAGCGGGGGAGCTGTTTTTT.

The chain uses TRBV6-5 and TRBJ1-4; D perhaps matches TRBD1 (5 bases). The V end was cut by 5 bases, the J end by 3 bases, with 10 bases between. CDR1 MNHEY and CDR2 SVGAGI come from the germline V gene. The CDR3 spans 14 residues. The CDR3 nucleotides are TGTGCCAGCAGTCAGGGTTTATCTAATGAAAAACTGTTTTTT. Amino acids: CASSQGLSNEKLFF.

The rearrangement uses TRBV6-1 and TRBJ2-1, with D maybe TRBD2 (5 bases). There are 15 residues in the CDR3. V was pared by 3 bases and J by 5 bases, with 14 bases between. CDR1 and CDR2 from the germline V gene are MNHNS and SASEGT. For the CDR3, the DNA is TGTGCCAGCAGTGATTTGGGCGGGCCGCACAATGAGCAGTTCTTC. It encodes CASSDLGGPHNEQFF.

The chain uses TRBV4-1 and TRBJ2-7; 7 bases map to TRBD2. Germline V CDR1 and CDR2: MGHRA, YSYEKL. This CDR3 region has 18 residues. Germline trimming cut 1 base from V and 2 bases from J; bases unmatched to any gene: 14. This CDR3 reads CASSQVLSGATLAYEQYV. CDR3 sequence (DNA): TGCGCCAGCAGCCAAGTTCTCAGCGGGGCCACATTAGCCTACGAGCAGTACGTC.

The V call is TRBV18, the J call TRBJ2-5; D is uncertain. Trimming shortened V by 2 bases and J by 5 bases, and 3 bases separated the two germline ends. The CDR3 is made up of 11 amino acids. Germline V gene data show CDR1 as KGHSH and CDR2 as LQKENI. CDR3: CASSPGETQYF. DNA of the CDR3: TGTGCCAGCTCACCAGGGGAGACCCAGTACTTC.

The rearrangement joins TRBV4-2 to TRBJ2-3; 7 bases are a match to TRBD2. Per germline, CDR1 LGHNA and CDR2 YNFKEQ. The CDR3 sequence is 16 residues long. V lost 2 bases and J lost 5; bases outside the gene matches: 10. The CDR3 DNA sequence: TGTGCCAGCAGCCAATCTCTTGGGGGGGGAAGAGATACGCAGTATTTT. It specifies CASSQSLGGGRDTQYF.

The gene calls are TRBV9 and TRBJ1-3; D perhaps matches TRBD1 (6 bases). Germline CDR1 SGDLS, CDR2 YYNGEE. Trimming left V 0 bases short and J 0 bases short, with 10 bases between. The CDR3 consists of 16 residues. The DNA for the CDR3 is TGTGCCAGCAGCGTAGTGGACAGTATCTCTGGAAACACCATATATTTT. It encodes CASSVVDSISGNTIYF. Supplemented by reference TRBV9 and TRBJ1-3, the full variable domain reads DSGVTQTPKHLITATGQRVTLRCSPRSGDLSVYWYQQSLDQGLQFLIQYYNGEERAKGNILERFSAQQFPDLHSELNLSSLELGDSALYFCASSVVDSISGNTIYFGEGSWLTVV.

This clone was detected once. V gene TRBV6-1 combines with J gene TRBJ2-7, with D possibly matching TRBD2 (6 bases). V lost 1 base and J 7 bases, leaving 8 bases between the germline ends. This CDR3 spans 12 amino acids. Per the germline V gene, CDR1 is MNHNS and CDR2 is SASEGT. CDR3 region: CASSEEGGEQYV. For the CDR3, the DNA is TGTGCCAGCAGTGAAGAGGGAGGAGAGCAGTACGTC.

The V call is TRBV7-8, the J call TRBJ1-1; D perhaps matches TRBD1 (5 bases). With 3 bases removed from V and 9 bases from J, the gap between germline ends came to 17 bases. Germline CDR1 and CDR2: SGHVS and FQNEAQ. There are 14 residues in the CDR3. The CDR3 DNA is TGTGCCAGCAGCTTTCCCCGTAACGGGACGCAAGCTTTCTTT. The encoded protein is CASSFPRNGTQAFF. Full variable domain (outside the CDR3, taken from reference TRBV7-8 and TRBJ1-1): GAGVSQSPRYKVAKRGQDVALRCDPISGHVSLFWYQQALGQGPEFLTYFQNEAQLDKSGLPSDRFFAERPEGSVSTLKIQRTQQEDSAVYLCASSFPRNGTQAFFGQGTRLTVV.

This clone was observed a few times. The chain employs TRBV7-9 and TRBJ1-3; 7 positions match TRBD1. Germline-derived CDR1 and CDR2 are SEHNR and FQNEAQ (reference sequence). The CDR3 consists of 17 residues. The V segment lost 5 bases and the J segment 0 bases; nucleotides outside the gene matches: 10. CDR3 coding DNA: TGTGCCAGCAGCCCACTCCGGGGACAGCCCTCTGGAAACACCATATATTTT. It yields the protein CASSPLRGQPSGNTIYF.

The chain joins TRBV25-1 to TRBJ1-4; TRBD1 aligns across 8 bases. Germline V gene lookup returns CDR1 MGHDK and CDR2 SYGVNS. Unmatched junction bases numbered 11, after V lost 6 bases and J lost 8 bases. The CDR3 loop spans 15 amino acids. The CDR3 DNA sequence: TGTGCCAGCAGCCTTCCGGGACAGGAGGGGGAAAAACTGTTTTTT. As protein: CASSLPGQEGEKLFF.

The table lists this clone with a count of one. V and J are TRBV7-9 and TRBJ2-3, with a weak D call TRBD2 (7 bases). V was trimmed by 3 bases and J by 0 bases, leaving 13 bases between them. The CDR3 spans 16 residues. The germline CDR1 and CDR2 sequences are SEHNR and FQNEAQ (reference sequence). The CDR3 DNA is TGTGCCAGCAGCTTGGGGGGGGCCTTTAGCACAGATACGCAGTATTTT. Residues: CASSLGGAFSTDTQYF. The entire variable domain, with the rest obtained from reference TRBV7-9 and TRBJ2-3, is as follows: DTGVSQNPRHKITKRGQNVTFRCDPISEHNRLYWYRQTLGQGPEFLTYFQNEAQLEKSRLLSDRFSAERPKGSFSTLEIQRTEQGDSAMYLCASSLGGAFSTDTQYFGPGTRLTVL.

The chain employs TRBV6-1 and TRBJ2-7, with 7 bases identical to TRBD1. The CDR3 is 15 amino acids. J gave up 6 bases and V 2 bases, and 10 bases lay outside the gene matches. Looked up from germline, CDR1 is MNHNS and CDR2 is SASEGT. The CDR3 loop is CASSEFQGVNSEQYF. The CDR3, as DNA: TGTGCCAGCAGTGAATTTCAGGGGGTCAACTCCGAGCAGTACTTC.

The chain is built from TRBV4-2 and TRBJ2-1; 10 positions agree with TRBD2. Germline-derived CDR1 and CDR2 are LGHNA and YNFKEQ. The J segment lost 4 bases and the V segment lost 0 bases, leaving 3 bases of the junction unmatched. The CDR3 consists of 16 residues. This chain's CDR3 is CASSQDLAGAYNEQFF. CDR3 nucleotide sequence: TGTGCCAGCAGCCAAGATCTAGCGGGGGCATACAATGAGCAGTTCTTC.